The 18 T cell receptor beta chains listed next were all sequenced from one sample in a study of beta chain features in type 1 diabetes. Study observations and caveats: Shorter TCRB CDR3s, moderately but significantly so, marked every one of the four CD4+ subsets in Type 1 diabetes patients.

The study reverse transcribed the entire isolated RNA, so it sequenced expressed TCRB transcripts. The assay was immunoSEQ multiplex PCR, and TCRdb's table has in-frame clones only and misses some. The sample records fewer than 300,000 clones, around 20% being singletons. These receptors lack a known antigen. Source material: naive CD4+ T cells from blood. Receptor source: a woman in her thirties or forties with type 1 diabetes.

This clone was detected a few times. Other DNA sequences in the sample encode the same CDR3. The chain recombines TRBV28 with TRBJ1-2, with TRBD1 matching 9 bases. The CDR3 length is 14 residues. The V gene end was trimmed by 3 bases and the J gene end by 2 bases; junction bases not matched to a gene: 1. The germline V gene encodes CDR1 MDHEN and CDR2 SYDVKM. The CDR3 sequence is CASSLGQGNYGYTF. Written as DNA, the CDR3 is TGTGCCAGCAGTTTGGGACAGGGAAACTATGGCTACACCTTC.

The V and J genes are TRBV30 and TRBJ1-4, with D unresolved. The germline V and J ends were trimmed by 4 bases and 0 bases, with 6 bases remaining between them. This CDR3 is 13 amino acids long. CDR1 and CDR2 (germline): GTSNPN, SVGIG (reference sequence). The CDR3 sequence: CAWKPATNEKLFF. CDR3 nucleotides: TGTGCCTGGAAACCAGCAACTAATGAAAAACTGTTTTTT.

The CDR3 protein is CAWSLGPRETQYF. The CDR3 nucleotides are TGTGCCTGGAGTTTGGGGCCCAGAGAGACCCAGTACTTC. V usage is TRBV30 and J usage is TRBJ2-5; possible D gene TRBD1, 5 bases. The CDR3 spans 13 residues. The germline gives CDR1 GTSNPN, CDR2 SVGIG (reference sequence). V was cut by 2 bases and J by 4 bases, with 11 bases left in between.

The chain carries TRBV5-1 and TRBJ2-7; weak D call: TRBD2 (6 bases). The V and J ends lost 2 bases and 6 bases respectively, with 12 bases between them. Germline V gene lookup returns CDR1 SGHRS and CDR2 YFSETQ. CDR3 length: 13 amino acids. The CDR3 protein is CASSFWEDGEQYF. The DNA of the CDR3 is TGCGCCAGCAGCTTTTGGGAGGACGGCGAGCAGTACTTC.

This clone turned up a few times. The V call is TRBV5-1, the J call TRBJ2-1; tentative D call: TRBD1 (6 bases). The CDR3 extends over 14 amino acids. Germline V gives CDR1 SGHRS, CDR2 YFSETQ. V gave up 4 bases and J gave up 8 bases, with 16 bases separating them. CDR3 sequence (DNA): TGCGCCAGCAGCACCGCCCCAGGGGTTGATGAGCAGTTCTTC. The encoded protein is CASSTAPGVDEQFF.

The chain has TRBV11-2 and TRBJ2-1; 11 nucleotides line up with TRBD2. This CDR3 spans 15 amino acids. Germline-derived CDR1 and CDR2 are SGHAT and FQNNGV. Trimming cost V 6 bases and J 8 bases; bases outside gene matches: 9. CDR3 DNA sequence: TGTGCCAGCAGGGTTAGCGGGAGGGGCCGATATGAGCAGTTCTTC. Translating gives CASRVSGRGRYEQFF.

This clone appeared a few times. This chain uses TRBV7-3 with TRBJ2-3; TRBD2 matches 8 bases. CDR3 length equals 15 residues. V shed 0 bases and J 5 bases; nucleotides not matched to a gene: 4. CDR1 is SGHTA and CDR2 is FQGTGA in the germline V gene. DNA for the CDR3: TGTGCCAGCAGCTTAACCAGCGGGAGTCGAGATACGCAGTATTTT. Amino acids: CASSLTSGSRDTQYF.

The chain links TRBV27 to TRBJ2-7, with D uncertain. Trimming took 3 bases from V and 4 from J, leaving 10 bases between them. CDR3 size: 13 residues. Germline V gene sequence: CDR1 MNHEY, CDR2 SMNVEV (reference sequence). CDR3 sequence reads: CASSFRRRYEQYF. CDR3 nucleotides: TGTGCCAGCAGTTTCCGACGGAGATACGAGCAGTACTTC.

The CDR3 region is CASSGGGLNIQYF. DNA for the CDR3: TGCGCCAGCAGCGGGGGGGGGCTAAACATTCAGTACTTC. V usage is TRBV4-1 and J usage is TRBJ2-4; the D gene is possibly TRBD2 (7 bases). CDR3 size: 13 residues. V lost 5 bases, J lost 6 bases, and 11 bases lay in between. Germline V gene sequence: CDR1 MGHRA, CDR2 YSYEKL.

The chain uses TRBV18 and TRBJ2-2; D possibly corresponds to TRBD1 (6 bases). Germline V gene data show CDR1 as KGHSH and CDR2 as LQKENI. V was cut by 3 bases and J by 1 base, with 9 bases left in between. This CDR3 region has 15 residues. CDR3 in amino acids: CASSPGQMNTGELFF. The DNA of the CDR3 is TGTGCCAGCTCACCCGGACAGATGAACACCGGGGAGCTGTTTTTT.

CDR3 DNA: TGCAGCGTTGAAGACAGCCCTAGGGGTTATGGCTACACCTTC. Translation gives CSVEDSPRGYGYTF. The chain has TRBV29-1 and TRBJ1-2; possibly TRBD1 for D (5 bases). This CDR3 has 14 amino acids. The ends were cut back, 0 bases at V and 5 bases at J, with 13 bases in the middle. Germline-derived CDR1 and CDR2 are SQVTM and ANQGSEA.

The DNA of the CDR3 is TGTGCCAGCAGTGGGGGGTTACCGGGGGCCAACGTCCTGACTTTC. This translates into CASSGGLPGANVLTF. The chain is built from TRBV27 and TRBJ2-6, with D perhaps TRBD2 (6 bases). V lost 5 bases, J lost 4 bases, and 12 bases lay in between. The germline CDR1 and CDR2 sequences are MNHEY and SMNVEV (reference sequence). The CDR3 is made up of 15 amino acids.

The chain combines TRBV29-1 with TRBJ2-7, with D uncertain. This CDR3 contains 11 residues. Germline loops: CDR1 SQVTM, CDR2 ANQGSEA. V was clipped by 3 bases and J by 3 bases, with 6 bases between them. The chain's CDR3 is CSVEISYEQYF. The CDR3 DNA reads TGCAGCGTTGAGATCAGCTACGAGCAGTACTTC.

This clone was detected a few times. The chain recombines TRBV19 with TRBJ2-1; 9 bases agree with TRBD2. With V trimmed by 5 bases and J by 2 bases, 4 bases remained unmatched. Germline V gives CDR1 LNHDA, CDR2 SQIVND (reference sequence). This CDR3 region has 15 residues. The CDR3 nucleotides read TGTGCCAGTAGTCTTAGCGGGGGCCCCTACAATGAGCAGTTCTTC. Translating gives CASSLSGGPYNEQFF.

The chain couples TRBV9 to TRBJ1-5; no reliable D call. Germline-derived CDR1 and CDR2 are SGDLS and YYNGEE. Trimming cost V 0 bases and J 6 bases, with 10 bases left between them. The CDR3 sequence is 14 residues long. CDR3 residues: CASSVDGEGQPQHF. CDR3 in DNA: TGTGCCAGCAGCGTAGACGGGGAGGGTCAGCCCCAGCATTTT.

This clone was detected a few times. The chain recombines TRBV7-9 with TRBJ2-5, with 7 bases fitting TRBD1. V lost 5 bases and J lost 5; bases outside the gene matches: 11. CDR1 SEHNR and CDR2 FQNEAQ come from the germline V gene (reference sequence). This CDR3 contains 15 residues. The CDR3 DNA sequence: TGTGCCAGCAGCAACAGGGGTGGAGGCGGGGAGACCCAGTACTTC. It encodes CASSNRGGGGETQYF.

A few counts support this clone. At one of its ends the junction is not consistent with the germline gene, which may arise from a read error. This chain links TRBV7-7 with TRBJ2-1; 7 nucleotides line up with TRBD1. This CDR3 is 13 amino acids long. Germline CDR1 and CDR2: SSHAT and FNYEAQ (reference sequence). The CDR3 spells CASSWGQYNEQFF. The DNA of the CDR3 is TGTGCTAGCAGCTGGGGACAGTACAATGAGCAGTTCTTC.

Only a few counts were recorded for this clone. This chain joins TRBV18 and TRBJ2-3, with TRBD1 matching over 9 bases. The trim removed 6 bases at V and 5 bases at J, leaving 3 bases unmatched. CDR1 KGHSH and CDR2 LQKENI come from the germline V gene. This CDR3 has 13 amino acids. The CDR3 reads CASSPDRGDTQYF. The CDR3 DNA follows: TGTGCCAGCTCGCCGGACAGGGGAGATACGCAGTATTTT.